This paragraph reports one T cell receptor beta chain. This specimen belongs to a study of blood T cell repertoires in COVID-19. V lost 4 bases, J lost 5 bases, and 14 bases stayed unmatched. The CDR3 is 17 amino acids. In germline, CDR1 is SGHRS, CDR2 YFSETQ. Libraries were prepared by immunoSEQ multiplex PCR; TCRdb keeps only in-frame clonotypes and omits some of them. The profile covers 150,000 to 200,000 clones, with 76% appearing a single time and roughly 17% taken by the ten largest. Sequencing used PBMCs or T cells enriched from blood (not recorded which). This receptor was taken from a woman between 45 and 60 years old with acute COVID-19. The chain carries TRBV5-1 and TRBJ2-5, with 10 bases identical to TRBD2. CDR3 in DNA: TGCGCCAGCAGCGACCAACAGCGGGGGGGCAGAGTGGAGACCCAGTACTTC. It encodes CASSDQQRGGRVETQYF.